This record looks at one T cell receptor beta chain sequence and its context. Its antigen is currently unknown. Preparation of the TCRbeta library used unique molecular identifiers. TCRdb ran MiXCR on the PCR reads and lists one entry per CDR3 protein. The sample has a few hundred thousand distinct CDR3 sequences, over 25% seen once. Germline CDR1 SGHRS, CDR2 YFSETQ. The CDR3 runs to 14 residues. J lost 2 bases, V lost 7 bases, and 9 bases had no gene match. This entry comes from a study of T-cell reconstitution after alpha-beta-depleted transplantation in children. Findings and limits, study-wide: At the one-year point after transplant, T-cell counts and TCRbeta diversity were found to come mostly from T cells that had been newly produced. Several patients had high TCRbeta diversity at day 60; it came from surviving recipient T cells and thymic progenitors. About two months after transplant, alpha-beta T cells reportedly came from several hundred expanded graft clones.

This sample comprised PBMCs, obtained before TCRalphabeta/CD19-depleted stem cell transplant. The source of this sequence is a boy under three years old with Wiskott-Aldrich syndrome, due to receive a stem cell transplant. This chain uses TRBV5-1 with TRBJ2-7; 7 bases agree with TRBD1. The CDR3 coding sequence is TGCGCCAGCCATCGAGGGGGCGGCACCTACGAGCAGTACTTC. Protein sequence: CASHRGGGTYEQYF.